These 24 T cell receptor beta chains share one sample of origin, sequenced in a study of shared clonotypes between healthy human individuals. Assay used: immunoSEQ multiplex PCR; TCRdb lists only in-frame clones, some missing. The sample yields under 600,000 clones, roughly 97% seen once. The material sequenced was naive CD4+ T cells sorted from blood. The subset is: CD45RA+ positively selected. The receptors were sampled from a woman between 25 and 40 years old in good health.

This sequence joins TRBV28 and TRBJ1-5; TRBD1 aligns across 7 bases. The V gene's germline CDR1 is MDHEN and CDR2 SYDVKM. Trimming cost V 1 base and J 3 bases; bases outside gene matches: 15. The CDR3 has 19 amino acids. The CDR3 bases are TGTGCCAGCAGTTTATCGGCATTCTCCGGGACAGAGATCAATCAGCCCCAGCATTTT. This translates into CASSLSAFSGTEINQPQHF. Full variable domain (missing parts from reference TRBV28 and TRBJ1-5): DVKVTQSSRYLVKRTGEKVFLECVQDMDHENMFWYRQDPGLGLRLIYFSYDVKMKEKGDIPEGYSVSREKKERFSLILESASTNQTSMYLCASSLSAFSGTEINQPQHFGDGTRLSIL.

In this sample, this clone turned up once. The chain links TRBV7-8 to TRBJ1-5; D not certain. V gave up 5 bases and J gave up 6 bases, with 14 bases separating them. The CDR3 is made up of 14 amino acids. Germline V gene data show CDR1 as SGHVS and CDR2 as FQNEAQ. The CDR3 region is CASSPHEGAQPQHF. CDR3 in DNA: TGTGCCAGCAGCCCTCACGAAGGCGCTCAGCCCCAGCATTTT.

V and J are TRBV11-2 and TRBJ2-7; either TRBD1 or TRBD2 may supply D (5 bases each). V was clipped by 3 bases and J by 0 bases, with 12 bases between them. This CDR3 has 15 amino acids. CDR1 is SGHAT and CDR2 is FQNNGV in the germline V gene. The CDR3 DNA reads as TGTGCCAGCAGCTTTGAGGCAGGGAGCTCCTACGAGCAGTACTTC. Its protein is CASSFEAGSSYEQYF.

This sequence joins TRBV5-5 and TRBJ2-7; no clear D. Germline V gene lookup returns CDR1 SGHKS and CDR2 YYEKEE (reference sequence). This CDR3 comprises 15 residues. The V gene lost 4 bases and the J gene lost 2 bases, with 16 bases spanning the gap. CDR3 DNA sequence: TGTGCCAGCAGCCCCGTTCACAGCTTTACCTACGAGCAGTACTTC. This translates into CASSPVHSFTYEQYF.

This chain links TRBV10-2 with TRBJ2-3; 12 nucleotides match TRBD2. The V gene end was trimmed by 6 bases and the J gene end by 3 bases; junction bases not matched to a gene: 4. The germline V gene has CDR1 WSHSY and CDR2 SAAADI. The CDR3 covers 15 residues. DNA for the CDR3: TGCGCCAGCAGAAGACTAGCGGGAGCGACAGATACGCAGTATTTT. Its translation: CASRRLAGATDTQYF.

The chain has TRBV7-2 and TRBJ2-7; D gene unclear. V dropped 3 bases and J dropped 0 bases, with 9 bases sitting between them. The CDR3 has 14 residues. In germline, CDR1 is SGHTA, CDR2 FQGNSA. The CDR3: CASSLFVSSYEQYF. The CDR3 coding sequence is TGTGCCAGCAGCTTGTTCGTAAGCTCCTACGAGCAGTACTTC.

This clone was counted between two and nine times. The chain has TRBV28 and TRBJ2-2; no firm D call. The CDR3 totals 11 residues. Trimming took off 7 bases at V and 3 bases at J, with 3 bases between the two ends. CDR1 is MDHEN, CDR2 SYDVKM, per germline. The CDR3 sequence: CASKYTGELFF. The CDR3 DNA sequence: TGTGCCAGCAAGTACACCGGGGAGCTGTTTTTT. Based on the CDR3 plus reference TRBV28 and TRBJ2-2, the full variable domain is DVKVTQSSRYLVKRTGEKVFLECVQDMDHENMFWYRQDPGLGLRLIYFSYDVKMKEKGDIPEGYSVSREKKERFSLILESASTNQTSMYLCASKYTGELFFGEGSRLTVL.

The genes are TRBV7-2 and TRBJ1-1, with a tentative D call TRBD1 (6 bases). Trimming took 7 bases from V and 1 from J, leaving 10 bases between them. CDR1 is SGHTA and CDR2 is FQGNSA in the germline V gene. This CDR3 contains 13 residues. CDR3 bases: TGTGCCAGCACCCTAGGGGGGAACACTGAAGCTTTCTTT. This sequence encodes CASTLGGNTEAFF.

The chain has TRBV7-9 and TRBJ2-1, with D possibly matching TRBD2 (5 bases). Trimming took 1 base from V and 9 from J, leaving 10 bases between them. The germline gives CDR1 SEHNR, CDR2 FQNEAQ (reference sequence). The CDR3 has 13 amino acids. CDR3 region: CASSLVAIGEQFF. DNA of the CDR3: TGTGCCAGCAGCTTAGTAGCGATTGGTGAGCAGTTCTTC. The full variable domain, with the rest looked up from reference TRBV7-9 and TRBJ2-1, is DTGVSQNPRHKITKRGQNVTFRCDPISEHNRLYWYRQTLGQGPEFLTYFQNEAQLEKSRLLSDRFSAERPKGSFSTLEIQRTEQGDSAMYLCASSLVAIGEQFFGPGTRLTVL.

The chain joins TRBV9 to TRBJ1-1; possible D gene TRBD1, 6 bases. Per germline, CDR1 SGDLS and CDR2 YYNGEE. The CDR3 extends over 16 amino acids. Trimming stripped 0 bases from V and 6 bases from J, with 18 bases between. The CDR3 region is CASSVGRGRLSSEAFF. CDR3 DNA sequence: TGTGCCAGCAGCGTAGGAAGGGGGAGGTTAAGTTCTGAAGCTTTCTTT.

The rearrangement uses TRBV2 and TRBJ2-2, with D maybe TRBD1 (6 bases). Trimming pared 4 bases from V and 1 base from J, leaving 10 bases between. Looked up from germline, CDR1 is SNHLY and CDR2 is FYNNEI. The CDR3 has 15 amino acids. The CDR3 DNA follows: TGTGCCAGCAGTGGCCCGGACAGGAACACCGGGGAGCTGTTTTTT. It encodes CASSGPDRNTGELFF. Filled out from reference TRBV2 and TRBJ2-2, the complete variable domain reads EPEVTQTPSHQVTQMGQEVILRCVPISNHLYFYWYRQILGQKVEFLVSFYNNEISEKSEIFDDQFSVERPDGSNFTLKIRSTKLEDSAMYFCASSGPDRNTGELFFGEGSRLTVL.

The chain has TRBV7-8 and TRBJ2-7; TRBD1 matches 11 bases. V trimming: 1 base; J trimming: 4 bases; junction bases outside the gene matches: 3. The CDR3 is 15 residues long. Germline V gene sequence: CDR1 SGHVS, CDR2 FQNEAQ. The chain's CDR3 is CASSLGTGGGYEQYF. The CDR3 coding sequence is TGTGCCAGCAGCTTAGGGACAGGGGGCGGGTACGAGCAGTACTTC.

In DNA, the CDR3 is TGTGCCAGCAGCCCCCGGATCTTTGACGATCAGCCCCAGCATTTT. This codes for CASSPRIFDDQPQHF. The chain uses TRBV21-1 and TRBJ1-5. TRBV21-1 is described as a pseudogene. The CDR3 has 15 amino acids.

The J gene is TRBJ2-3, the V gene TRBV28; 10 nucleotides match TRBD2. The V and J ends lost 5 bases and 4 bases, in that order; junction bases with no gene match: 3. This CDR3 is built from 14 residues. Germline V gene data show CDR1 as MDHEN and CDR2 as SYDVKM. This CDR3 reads CASSASGSADTQYF. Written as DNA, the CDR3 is TGTGCCAGCAGTGCTAGCGGGAGCGCAGATACGCAGTATTTT.

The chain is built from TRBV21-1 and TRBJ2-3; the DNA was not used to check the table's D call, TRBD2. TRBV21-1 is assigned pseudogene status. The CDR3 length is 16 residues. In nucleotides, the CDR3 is TGTGCCAGCAGCAAAGGCCTAGCGGGCCTCCCTCGTACGCAGTATTTT. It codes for CASSKGLAGLPRTQYF.

CDR3 nucleotides: TGCGCCAGCAGCCGCGGGACAGGGATTTCCTACGAGCAGTACTTC. Encoded protein: CASSRGTGISYEQYF. This chain uses TRBV4-1 with TRBJ2-7, with TRBD1 matching 9 bases. The CDR3 spans 15 residues. CDR1 and CDR2 (germline): MGHRA, YSYEKL. J was trimmed by 1 base and V by 4 bases; bases with no gene match: 5.

CDR3 coding DNA: TGTGCCAGCAGCTCCCCCACTAGAACTCATACGCAGTATTTT. This gives the protein CASSSPTRTHTQYF. The chain carries TRBV7-8 and TRBJ2-3; possible D gene TRBD2, 5 bases. There are 14 residues in the CDR3. Germline CDR1 is SGHVS and CDR2 is FQNEAQ. With 4 bases removed from V and 7 bases from J, the gap between germline ends came to 15 bases.

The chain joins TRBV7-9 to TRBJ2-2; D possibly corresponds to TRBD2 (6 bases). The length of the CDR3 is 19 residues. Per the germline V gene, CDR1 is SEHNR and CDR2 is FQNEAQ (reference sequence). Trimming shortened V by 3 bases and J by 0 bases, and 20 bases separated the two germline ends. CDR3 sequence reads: CASSFLTRRLAPNTGELFF. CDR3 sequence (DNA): TGTGCCAGCAGCTTCCTTACCCGCAGGCTAGCGCCGAACACCGGGGAGCTGTTTTTT.

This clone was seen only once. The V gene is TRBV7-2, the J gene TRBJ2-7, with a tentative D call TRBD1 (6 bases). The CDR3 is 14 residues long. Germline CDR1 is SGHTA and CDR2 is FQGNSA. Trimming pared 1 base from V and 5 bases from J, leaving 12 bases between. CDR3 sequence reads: CASSLGQALNEQYF. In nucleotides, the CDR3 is TGTGCCAGCAGCTTAGGACAGGCTCTTAACGAGCAGTACTTC. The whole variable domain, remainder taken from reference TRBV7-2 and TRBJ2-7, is GAGVSQSPSNKVTEKGKDVELRCDPISGHTALYWYRQSLGQGLEFLIYFQGNSAPDKSGLPSDRFSAERTGGSVSTLTIQRTQQEDSAVYLCASSLGQALNEQYFGPGTRLTVT.

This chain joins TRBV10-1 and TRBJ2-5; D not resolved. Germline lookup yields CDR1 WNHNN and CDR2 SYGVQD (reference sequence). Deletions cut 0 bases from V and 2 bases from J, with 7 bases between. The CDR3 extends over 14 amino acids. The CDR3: CASSESPAQETQYF. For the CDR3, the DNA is TGCGCCAGCAGTGAGTCCCCGGCACAAGAGACCCAGTACTTC.

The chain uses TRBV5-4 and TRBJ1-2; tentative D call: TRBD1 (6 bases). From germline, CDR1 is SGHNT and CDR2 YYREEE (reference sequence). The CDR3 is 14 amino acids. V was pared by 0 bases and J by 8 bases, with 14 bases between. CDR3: CASSLALRGRGYTF. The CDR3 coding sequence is TGTGCCAGCAGCTTGGCGCTCCGGGGGCGAGGCTACACCTTC.

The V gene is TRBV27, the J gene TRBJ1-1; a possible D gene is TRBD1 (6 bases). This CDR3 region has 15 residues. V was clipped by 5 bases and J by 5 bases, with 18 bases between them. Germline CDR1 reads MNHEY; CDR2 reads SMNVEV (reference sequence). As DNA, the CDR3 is TGTGCCAGCAGTCTGAAACAGGGAAGTGGAACTGAAGCTTTCTTT. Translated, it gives CASSLKQGSGTEAFF.

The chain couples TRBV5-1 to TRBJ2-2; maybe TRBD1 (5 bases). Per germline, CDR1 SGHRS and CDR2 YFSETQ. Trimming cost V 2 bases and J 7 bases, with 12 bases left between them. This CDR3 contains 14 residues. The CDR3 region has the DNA TGCGCCAGCAGCTTTTCAGGGCGAGACGGGGAGCTGTTTTTT. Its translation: CASSFSGRDGELFF.

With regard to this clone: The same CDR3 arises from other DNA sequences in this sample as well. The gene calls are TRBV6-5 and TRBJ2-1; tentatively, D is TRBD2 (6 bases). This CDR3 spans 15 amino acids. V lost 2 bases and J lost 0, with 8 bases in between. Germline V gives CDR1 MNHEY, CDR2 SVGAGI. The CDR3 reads CASSYDGSSYNEQFF. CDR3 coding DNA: TGTGCCAGCAGTTACGACGGGAGCTCCTACAATGAGCAGTTCTTC.